One and the same sample provided the 2 T cell receptor beta chains below, sequenced in a study of cytomegalovirus exposure and HLA in healthy donors (dated by TCRdb to about 2017). To prepare the library, the immunoSEQ multiplex PCR assay was applied. A mixture of 60 forward primers for TCR Vbeta segments and 13 reverse primers for TCR Jbeta segments was used in the multiplex PCR. TCRdb's version of the immuneACCESS table is confined to in-frame rearrangements and falls short of the full clone set. An unresolved V gene accounts for under half of the shortfall where checked; the remainder is of unknown origin. This sample has roughly 200,000 clones in its table, and 79% of those were observed once. Approximately 4.4% of the sample belongs to the ten largest clones. The sample consisted of PBMCs. These TCRs come from a woman younger than 45 in good health and CMV-seropositive.

The chain recombines TRBV4-2 with TRBJ1-1; no definite D call. Germline loops: CDR1 LGHNA, CDR2 YNFKEQ. Trimming pared 0 bases from V and 7 bases from J, leaving 15 bases between. This CDR3 is 15 amino acids long. The CDR3 DNA reads as TGTGCCAGCAGCCAAGATCCAGAATATGGGCTTGAAGCTTTCTTT. This sequence encodes CASSQDPEYGLEAFF.

The chain carries TRBV4-1 and TRBJ2-7, with 7 bases aligning to TRBD1. This CDR3 has 18 residues. Trimming removed 0 bases from V and 3 bases from J; junction bases left unmatched: 14. Germline V gives CDR1 MGHRA, CDR2 YSYEKL. The CDR3 spells CASSQEANYGTVYYEQYF. As DNA, the CDR3 is TGCGCCAGCAGCCAAGAAGCCAACTACGGGACAGTCTACTACGAGCAGTACTTC.